A selection of T cell receptor beta chains follows, all from one sample in a study of T cell responses to AZD1222 COVID-19 vaccine. Profiled with immunoSEQ multiplex PCR; TCRdb holds only in-frame clones, not every one. The sample lists around 110,000 clones, about 92% occurring once. Sample: peripheral blood, taken on day 0 of AZD1222 vaccination. These receptors originate from an adult in good health. Both conserved end residues are part of each CDR3. The D gene is left open where the match is weak. Where a row states a size, it is once, few, many or the class of an expanded clone; other rows omit it.

TRBV3-1/TRBV3-2	.	.	TRBJ2-3	CASSQGGYTQYF	TGTGCCAGCAGCCAAGGGGGATATACGCAGTATTTT
TRBV10-3	.	.	TRBJ1-5	CAISESRQINQPQHF	TGTGCCATCAGTGAGTCGAGGCAGATAAATCAGCCCCAGCATTTT
TRBV7-2	.	TRBD2	TRBJ2-4	CASSLELAAGIQYF	TGTGCCAGCAGCTTGGAACTAGCGGCGGGCATTCAGTACTTC
TRBV6-5	.	.	TRBJ1-5	CASSYDRDQPQHF	TGTGCCAGCAGTTACGACAGAGATCAGCCCCAGCATTTT
TRBV28	.	.	TRBJ2-1	CASSFQGGGQFF	TGTGCCAGCAGTTTCCAGGGAGGGGGGCAGTTCTTC
TRBV30	.	.	TRBJ1-2	CAWSAGGWATGYTF	TGTGCCTGGAGTGCGGGGGGGTGGGCCACCGGCTACACCTTC
TRBV19	.	.	TRBJ1-1	CASKPVFMGEGEAFF	TGTGCCAGTAAACCCGTTTTTATGGGGGAGGGTGAAGCTTTCTTT
TRBV2	.	TRBD1	TRBJ1-4	CASGKGTGNEKLFF	TGTGCCAGCGGGAAGGGGACAGGAAATGAAAAACTGTTTTTT
TRBV6-6	.	TRBD2	TRBJ2-1	CASTKLAGRTGNEQFF	TGTGCCAGCACTAAACTAGCGGGAAGAACAGGCAATGAGCAGTTCTTC
TRBV19	.	.	TRBJ1-1	CASSIGPGVNTEAFF	TGTGCCAGTAGTATAGGTCCAGGCGTGAACACTGAAGCTTTCTTT
TRBV19	.	.	TRBJ1-1	CASSTLNTEAFF	TGTGCCAGTAGTACTCTGAACACTGAAGCTTTCTTT
TRBV5-1	.	.	TRBJ2-7	CASRGSWEQYF	TGCGCCAGCAGGGGATCGTGGGAGCAGTACTTC
TRBV9	.	.	TRBJ2-3	CASSVDRDTQYF	TGTGCCAGCAGCGTAGACAGGGATACGCAGTATTTT
TRBV5-1	.	.	TRBJ1-1	CASSPDLRTEAFF	TGCGCCAGCAGCCCGGACTTACGGACTGAAGCTTTCTTT
TRBV7-3	.	TRBD2	TRBJ2-4	CASSRTSGTWENIQYF	TGTGCCAGCAGCCGGACTAGCGGGACTTGGGAAAACATTCAGTACTTC
TRBV27	.	.	TRBJ1-5	CASSLYAGNQPQHF	TGTGCCAGCAGTTTATATGCCGGCAATCAGCCCCAGCATTTT
TRBV5-6	.	.	TRBJ2-5	CASSRGGETQYF	TGTGCCAGCAGCCGAGGTGGAGAGACCCAGTACTTC
TRBV30	.	TRBD2	TRBJ2-3	CAWDRGREEIDTQYF	TGTGCCTGGGACCGAGGGCGGGAGGAGATAGATACGCAGTATTTT
TRBV6-5	.	.	TRBJ1-5	CASCRRDQPQHF	TGTGCCAGCTGTCGACGGGATCAGCCCCAGCATTTT
TRBV6-5	.	TRBD2	TRBJ2-3	CASSFLLAGTTDTQYF	TGTGCCAGCAGTTTCCTCCTAGCGGGAACTACAGATACGCAGTATTTT
TRBV5-1	.	TRBD1	TRBJ1-2	CASDGQGAGGYTF	TGCGCCAGCGATGGACAGGGGGCGGGCGGCTACACCTTC
TRBV5-1	.	.	TRBJ2-5	CASGAGNQETQYF	TGCGCCAGCGGAGCAGGGAACCAAGAGACCCAGTACTTC
TRBV15	.	.	TRBJ2-1	CATSRGPHKDEQFF	TGTGCCACCAGCAGAGGCCCCCACAAAGATGAGCAGTTCTTC
TRBV6-5	.	.	TRBJ2-7	CASSYPQGSGGGQYF	TGTGCCAGCAGTTACCCACAGGGGTCCGGGGGCGGGCAGTACTTC
TRBV7-3	.	.	TRBJ2-7	CASSLFPDSYEQYF	TGTGCCAGCAGCTTATTTCCGGACTCCTACGAGCAGTACTTC
TRBV7-9	.	.	TRBJ1-2	CASSPKGGGYGYTF	TGTGCCAGCAGCCCAAAAGGGGGAGGCTATGGCTACACCTTC
TRBV28	.	.	TRBJ2-3	CASSPSGGQTLGTQYF	TGTGCCAGCAGCCCTTCGGGGGGACAGACCTTGGGTACGCAGTATTTT
TRBV11-3	.	.	TRBJ2-1	CASSFSDNPNEQFF	TGTGCCAGCAGCTTCTCGGATAACCCCAATGAGCAGTTCTTC
TRBV19	.	.	TRBJ2-6	CASSIDSQGRGANVLTF	TGTGCCAGTAGTATAGACTCCCAGGGGAGAGGGGCCAACGTCCTGACTTTC
TRBV7-2	once	.	TRBJ2-1	CASSSNLFLGSYNEQFF	TGTGCCAGCAGCTCGAACCTCTTTCTCGGATCCTACAATGAGCAGTTCTTC
TRBV7-2	.	TRBD1	TRBJ2-5	CASSSNRGRETQYF	TGTGCCAGCAGCTCCAACAGGGGGCGCGAGACCCAGTACTTC
TRBV13	.	TRBD2	TRBJ2-7	CASSFSGRANEQYF	TGTGCCAGCAGCTTTAGCGGGAGGGCGAACGAGCAGTACTTC
TRBV5-1	.	TRBD2	TRBJ2-3	CASSREAGTQYF	TGCGCCAGCAGCCGGGAGGCCGGTACGCAGTATTTT
TRBV5-1	.	.	TRBJ1-5	CASSPGTSVNQPQHF	TGCGCCAGCAGCCCAGGGACATCCGTTAATCAGCCCCAGCATTTT
TRBV27	.	TRBD1	TRBJ1-5	CASSTGQGERNQPQHF	TGTGCCAGCAGTACCGGACAGGGGGAGCGAAATCAGCCCCAGCATTTT
TRBV5-1	.	TRBD2	TRBJ2-1	CASSPPLAGDSNEQFF	TGCGCCAGCAGCCCCCCCCTAGCGGGAGATAGCAATGAGCAGTTCTTC
TRBV19	.	.	TRBJ2-1	CASSIWGTGHNEQFF	TGTGCCAGTAGTATTTGGGGGACGGGCCACAATGAGCAGTTCTTC
TRBV3-1/TRBV3-2	.	.	TRBJ1-2	CASSQDLSGTRSGYTF	TGTGCCAGCAGCCAAGATTTATCCGGGACACGATCTGGCTACACCTTC
TRBV27	.	.	TRBJ2-7	CASTMGPGNEQYF	TGTGCCAGCACCATGGGGCCGGGGAACGAGCAGTACTTC
TRBV27	few	.	TRBJ2-2	CASSLGTWGGELFF	TGTGCCAGCAGTTTAGGGACTTGGGGCGGGGAGCTGTTTTTT
TRBV6-4	.	TRBD1	TRBJ1-2	CASSGDWTGVYGYTF	TGTGCCAGCAGCGGGGACTGGACAGGCGTCTATGGCTACACCTTC
TRBV6-6	.	TRBD2	TRBJ2-7	CASSPGFSGRAYEQYF	TGTGCCAGCAGCCCCGGGTTTAGCGGGAGGGCCTACGAGCAGTACTTC
TRBV10-2	.	TRBD2	TRBJ2-1	CASSELAINEQFF	TGCGCCAGCAGTGAACTAGCGATTAATGAGCAGTTCTTC
TRBV28	.	.	TRBJ1-6	CASSYLLGRLEFTLHF	TGTGCCAGCAGCTACCTCCTCGGGAGGTTGGAATTCACCCTCCACTTT
TRBV28	.	TRBD1	TRBJ1-2	CASRTGTANYGYTF	TGTGCCAGCAGAACCGGGACAGCAAACTATGGCTACACCTTC
TRBV27	.	.	TRBJ2-7	CASSNLNGLLGLYEQYF	TGTGCCAGCAGCAATTTAAATGGCCTTCTAGGCCTCTACGAGCAGTACTTC
TRBV4-1	.	.	TRBJ2-1	CASSQDPRAQGRHYNEQFF	TGCGCCAGCAGCCAAGATCCTCGCGCCCAGGGGAGACACTACAATGAGCAGTTCTTC
TRBV27	.	TRBD1	TRBJ1-2	CASSLQGTGNGYTF	TGTGCCAGCAGTTTACAAGGGACAGGGAATGGCTACACCTTC
TRBV5-1	.	.	TRBJ2-7	CASSFSGELHEQYF	TGCGCCAGCAGCTTTTCGGGGGAGCTCCACGAGCAGTACTTC
TRBV11-2	.	.	TRBJ2-1	CASSSGQFYNEQFF	TGTGCCAGCAGCTCCGGGCAGTTCTACAATGAGCAGTTCTTC
TRBV28	.	.	TRBJ2-7	CAGSTGTPSYEQYF	TGTGCCGGCTCCACGGGGACTCCTTCCTACGAGCAGTACTTC
TRBV5-6	.	.	TRBJ1-2	CASSSLDKDLYGYTF	TGTGCCAGCAGCTCGCTGGACAAGGACCTCTATGGCTACACCTTC
TRBV14	.	TRBD2	TRBJ2-1	CASSPGLAGGTNEQFF	TGTGCCAGCAGCCCCGGACTAGCGGGAGGGACGAATGAGCAGTTCTTC
TRBV4-2	.	TRBD2	TRBJ2-2	CASSHPPGLVTGELFF	TGTGCCAGCAGCCATCCCCCGGGACTAGTCACCGGGGAGCTGTTTTTT
TRBV14	.	.	TRBJ1-5	CASSQGDPDGYQPQHF	TGTGCCAGCAGCCAAGGGGACCCCGACGGTTATCAGCCCCAGCATTTT
TRBV6-2/TRBV6-3	.	.	TRBJ1-5	CASSSRLGQPQHF	TGTGCCAGCAGCTCAAGACTGGGTCAGCCCCAGCATTTT
TRBV7-2	.	.	TRBJ1-5	CASSSGSFNQPQHF	TGTGCCAGCAGCTCCGGAAGCTTCAATCAGCCCCAGCATTTT
TRBV15	once	TRBD1	TRBJ1-3	CATSRGGTGFGNTIYF	TGTGCCACCAGCAGAGGCGGGACAGGTTTTGGAAACACCATATATTTT
TRBV5-4	.	TRBD2	TRBJ2-3	CASRRTSGVRTDTQYF	TGTGCCAGCAGGCGGACTAGCGGGGTTAGGACAGATACGCAGTATTTT